This T cell receptor (beta chain) was identified during a study of long-term antiretroviral therapy in people with HIV. Study context: First collections came about a decade before the 2015 immediate-ART recommendation.

immunoSEQ v3.0 was run at survey level. The assay was immunoSEQ multiplex PCR, and TCRdb's table has in-frame clones only and misses some. The repertoire has tens of thousands of clones, more than 90% of them found once; the top ten carry approximately 2.5%. This CDR3 is built from 15 residues. The germline V and J ends were trimmed by 7 bases and 2 bases, with 17 bases remaining between them. Per germline, CDR1 MNHEY and CDR2 SMNVEV (reference sequence). The source was unsorted PBMCs, collected 3.7 years after starting antiretroviral therapy. The receptor comes from a woman aged 50 to 60 with HIV. The gene calls are TRBV27 and TRBJ1-2, with a weak D call TRBD1 (6 bases). The DNA for the CDR3 is TGTGCCAGCACCCCGCGCGGGGGGCCAAACTATGGCTACACCTTC. This translates into CASTPRGGPNYGYTF.